The rows below give T cell receptor beta chains drawn from one sample of a study of beta chain features in type 1 diabetes. Here immunoSEQ multiplex PCR was the method, and the copy in TCRdb shows in-frame clones only, minus some. The table lists more than 95,000 clones, 25% to 35% of them singletons. The sequenced material came from central memory CD4+ T cells from blood. The receptor source for this set is a woman aged 18 to 35 with type 1 diabetes. CDR3s include the opening cysteine and the closing phenylalanine or tryptophan. The D gene is left open where the match is weak.

TRBJ1-2,TRBV11-2,TRBD1,CASSLDRQGASYTF
TRBJ2-1,TRBV7-2,.,CASSLARQTYNEQFF
TRBJ2-7,TRBV29-1,TRBD2,CSVGRAGAPFEQYF
TRBJ1-4,TRBV7-8,.,CASSLVLNEKLFF
TRBJ1-1,TRBV6-6,.,CASSYSGRSNTEAFF
TRBJ2-5,TRBV19,.,CASGARAQETQYF
TRBJ1-1,TRBV4-3,.,CASSQDPRTDEAFF
TRBJ2-2,TRBV28,.,CASSSSRNTGELFF
TRBJ2-2,TRBV29-1,.,CSAGDSNTGELFF
TRBJ2-5,TRBV30,TRBD2,CAWSLELASETQYF
TRBJ2-4,TRBV7-8,.,CASSPRGSSLAKNIQYF
TRBJ2-1,TRBV25-1,TRBD2,CASSDGLGFVNEQFF
TRBJ2-3,TRBV11-2,TRBD2,CASSPLAGGWTDTQYF
TRBJ1-2,TRBV6-1,.,CASRLDYGDYGYTF
TRBJ1-2,TRBV11-3,.,CASSLGGLVQYGYTF
TRBJ2-3,TRBV15,.,CATSRPAGLTDTQYF